One sample yielded the 28 T cell receptor beta chains listed below, sequenced in a study of T-cell reconstitution after alpha-beta-depleted transplantation in children. Preparing the TCRbeta library involved the use of unique molecular identifiers. MiXCR was run by TCRdb on the PCR reads, yielding one entry per CDR3 protein. The sample includes around 200,000 distinct CDR3 sequences, about 6.8% of them seen just once. Sequencing was performed on PBMCs from the stem cell graft donor, taken from the stem cell graft. All receptors come from a human donor who donated a stem cell graft to a child with Wiskott-Aldrich syndrome.

Ten or more counts support this clonotype. V is TRBV28 and J is TRBJ1-5; possibly TRBD1 for D (5 bases). The CDR3 extends over 13 amino acids. Trimming removed 7 bases at V and 4 bases at J, with 11 bases between. Germline V gene sequence: CDR1 MDHEN, CDR2 SYDVKM. CDR3 sequence reads: CASIVGVNQPQHF. In nucleotides, the CDR3 is TGTGCCAGCATCGTAGGGGTGAATCAGCCCCAGCATTTT.

CDR3: CSVTDRNSYEQYF. CDR3 DNA sequence: TGCAGCGTCACTGACCGGAACTCCTACGAGCAGTACTTC. The genes are TRBV29-1 and TRBJ2-7; D gene ambiguous. Germline V gives CDR1 SQVTM, CDR2 ANQGSEA. V gave up 6 bases and J gave up 0 bases, with 12 bases separating them. The CDR3 totals 13 residues.

Ten or more counts support this clonotype. This chain joins TRBV5-1 and TRBJ2-5; D call uncertain. V was pared by 0 bases and J by 3 bases, with 6 bases between. CDR1 and CDR2 (germline): SGHRS, YFSETQ. This CDR3 contains 13 residues. The CDR3 DNA sequence: TGCGCCAGCAGCTTGGACCCTGAAGAGACCCAGTACTTC. Residues: CASSLDPEETQYF.

This clonotype was detected ten times or more. The gene calls are TRBV6-1 and TRBJ2-1; 7 nucleotides line up with TRBD2. The junction had 4 bases not matched to a gene; V was cut back by 4 bases and J by 4 bases. This CDR3 comprises 14 residues. CDR1 and CDR2 (germline): MNHNS, SASEGT. CDR3 nucleotides: TGTGCCAGCAGTGTGGGACTACGATACAATGAGCAGTTCTTC. Protein product: CASSVGLRYNEQFF.

This chain connects TRBV5-1 to TRBJ2-7, with D perhaps given as TRBD1 or TRBD2 (5 bases each). Germline CDR1 and CDR2: SGHRS and YFSETQ. V was trimmed by 5 bases and J by 0 bases, leaving 9 bases between them. The CDR3 consists of 13 residues. The CDR3, as DNA: TGCGCCAGCAGGGGGACCGTCTCCTACGAGCAGTACTTC. This encodes CASRGTVSYEQYF.

In DNA form, the CDR3 reads TGTGCCAGCAGTCGGCGGGGAAAATCCTACGAGCAGTACTTC. Translation: CASSRRGKSYEQYF. The rearrangement uses TRBV12-3 or TRBV12-4 and TRBJ2-7; perhaps TRBD2 as D (6 bases). V lost 5 bases and J 1 base, leaving 12 bases between the germline ends. This CDR3 contains 14 residues.

This clonotype was recorded at least ten times. The chain employs TRBV5-1 and TRBJ2-7; D unclear. V was shortened by 4 bases and J by 2 bases, with 7 bases between the two germline ends. CDR3 length: 12 amino acids. Germline values: CDR1 SGHRS, CDR2 YFSETQ. CDR3 DNA: TGCGCCAGCAGCCCGGAAGCCTACGAGCAGTACTTC. It codes for CASSPEAYEQYF.

A few counts support this clonotype. The genes are TRBV5-1 and TRBJ2-5, with TRBD2 identical over 9 bases. The CDR3 length is 15 residues. Trimming took 3 bases from V and 5 from J; bases not matched to a gene: 8. Germline V gene data show CDR1 as SGHRS and CDR2 as YFSETQ. CDR3 nucleotides: TGCGCCAGCAGCTCCCAGCGGGAGGCCCGGGAGACCCAGTACTTC. Protein: CASSSQREARETQYF.

With respect to this clonotype: Given a much more abundant clone one base away, this may be a read error. The chain has TRBV9 and TRBJ1-2; the D is unclear. The germline V gene encodes CDR1 SGDLS and CDR2 YYNGEE. V lost 4 bases, J lost 11 bases, and 15 bases lay in between. This CDR3 is 12 amino acids long. The DNA for the CDR3 is TGTGCCAGCAGCCTTAGACCGGGGAAGTACACCTTC. It specifies CASSLRPGKYTF.

The V call is TRBV18, the J call TRBJ2-6; TRBD1 might be the D (5 bases). The CDR3 contains 16 residues. V was pared by 5 bases and J by 1 base, with 12 bases between. Germline V gene data show CDR1 as KGHSH and CDR2 as LQKENI. CDR3 residues: CASSGRRVSGANVLTF. Here the CDR3 DNA reads TGTGCCAGCTCAGGCCGCAGGGTTTCTGGGGCCAACGTCCTGACTTTC.

This clonotype has a count of ten or more. The chain recombines TRBV5-1 with TRBJ1-6, with D perhaps matching TRBD1 (5 bases). The CDR3 has 15 residues. Germline CDR1 reads SGHRS; CDR2 reads YFSETQ. Between the trimmed V and J ends, which lost 6 bases and 6 bases, there was a span of 16 bases. CDR3 DNA: TGCGCCAGCAACCACGGGAGGGGTCCTAATTCACCCCTCCACTTT. Amino acid sequence: CASNHGRGPNSPLHF.

This clonotype came up a few times. This chain uses TRBV28 with TRBJ2-7; D unresolved. This CDR3 is 13 amino acids long. The ends were cut back, 4 bases at V and 3 bases at J, with 10 bases in the middle. CDR1 MDHEN and CDR2 SYDVKM come from the germline V gene. CDR3 in amino acids: CASSSSPIYEQYF. The DNA of the CDR3 is TGTGCCAGCAGTTCCTCCCCGATCTACGAGCAGTACTTC.

This clonotype has ten or more counts. The J gene is TRBJ1-1, the V gene TRBV20-1; D is unclear. The CDR3 extends over 13 amino acids. CDR1 is DFQATT, CDR2 SNEGSKA, per germline (reference sequence). Between the trimmed V and J ends, which lost 1 base and 4 bases, there was a span of 10 bases. The CDR3 spells CSARVRLGTEAFF. The DNA for the CDR3 is TGCAGTGCTAGAGTCCGGCTTGGCACTGAAGCTTTCTTT.

The chain links TRBV3-1 to TRBJ2-3, with 7 bases identical to TRBD2. In germline, CDR1 is LGHDT, CDR2 YNNKEL (reference sequence). The CDR3 has 17 residues. Losses at the gene ends were 0 bases for V and 2 bases for J; bases not matched to a gene: 8. CDR3 DNA: TGTGCCAGCAGCCAAGATCGGTGGGGGACTATCACAGATACGCAGTATTTT. It encodes CASSQDRWGTITDTQYF.

This clonotype was recorded many times. CDR3 in DNA: TGCGCCAGCAGCTTTGGGGCAGGGAGCACAGATACGCAGTATTTT. Its protein product is CASSFGAGSTDTQYF. The genes are TRBV5-1 and TRBJ2-3; D is perhaps TRBD1 (5 bases). The V gene lost 2 bases and the J gene lost 0 bases, with 10 bases spanning the gap. CDR3 size: 15 residues. The germline V gene has CDR1 SGHRS and CDR2 YFSETQ.

This clonotype occurred many times. This chain links TRBV2 with TRBJ2-7; no clear D. The germline V gene encodes CDR1 SNHLY and CDR2 FYNNEI. The CDR3 totals 15 residues. V lost 3 bases to trimming and J lost 0 bases, with 12 bases between them. The CDR3 reads CASSDESPSSYEQYF. The CDR3 DNA reads as TGTGCCAGCAGTGATGAAAGTCCGAGCTCCTACGAGCAGTACTTC. The full variable domain, in which reference TRBV2 and TRBJ2-7 provide the parts outside the CDR3, is EPEVTQTPSHQVTQMGQEVILRCVPISNHLYFYWYRQILGQKVEFLVSFYNNEISEKSEIFDDQFSVERPDGSNFTLKIRSTKLEDSAMYFCASSDESPSSYEQYFGPGTRLTVT.

The CDR3 DNA is TGTGCCAGCAGTGGGGGGGACAGACAAGAGACCCAGTACTTC. This gives the protein CASSGGDRQETQYF. V is TRBV28 and J is TRBJ2-5, with D possibly being TRBD1 or TRBD2 (7 bases each). V was clipped by 5 bases and J by 2 bases, with 12 bases between them. The CDR3 spans 14 residues. Per the germline V gene, CDR1 is MDHEN and CDR2 is SYDVKM.

This clonotype was seen ten or more times. The chain has TRBV9 and TRBJ2-1; 13 nucleotides agree with TRBD2. With 4 bases clipped from V and 6 bases from J, the junction kept 4 bases outside the gene matches. This CDR3 has 15 residues. The germline V gene has CDR1 SGDLS and CDR2 YYNGEE. CDR3 bases: TGTGCCAGCAGCCCATGGACTAGCGGGAGCAATGAGCAGTTCTTC. Protein sequence: CASSPWTSGSNEQFF.

This clonotype was counted many times. This chain connects TRBV12-3 or TRBV12-4 to TRBJ2-7; 7 positions agree with TRBD1. The CDR3 is 15 amino acids. V was pared by 3 bases and J by 2 bases, with 7 bases of the junction left unmatched. CDR3: CASSFTGTETYEQYF. The CDR3, as DNA: TGTGCCAGCAGTTTTACCGGGACAGAAACCTACGAGCAGTACTTC.

By frequency in the sample, this clonotype is medium-sized. The germline gene is not matched at one end of the junction; a read error may be the cause. V usage is TRBV29-1 and J usage is TRBJ2-1; D is possibly TRBD1 (6 bases). This CDR3 is built from 14 residues. The germline CDR1 and CDR2 sequences are SQVTM and ANQGSEA. This chain's CDR3 is CSAEPGVPYNEQFF. CDR3 in DNA: TGCAGCGCTGAACCAGGGGTCCCCTACAATGAGCAGTTCTTC.

The chain couples TRBV6-5 to TRBJ2-1; 7 positions agree with TRBD2. Per the germline V gene, CDR1 is MNHEY and CDR2 is SVGAGI. V shed 2 bases and J 7 bases; nucleotides not matched to a gene: 11. CDR3 length: 16 residues. CDR3 DNA: TGTGCCAGCAGTTACCTGAATGGACTAGTTCCAAATGAGCAGTTCTTC. Protein sequence: CASSYLNGLVPNEQFF.

This clonotype was observed many times. This chain joins TRBV12-3 or TRBV12-4 and TRBJ2-3; TRBD2 might be the D (5 bases). Between the trimmed V and J ends, which lost 6 bases and 3 bases, there was a span of 13 bases. The CDR3 spans 14 residues. CDR3 in amino acids: CASSLGLTTDTQYF. The CDR3 DNA is TGTGCCAGCAGCCTAGGACTCACGACAGATACGCAGTATTTT.

This clonotype was observed a handful of times. V usage is TRBV20-1 and J usage is TRBJ2-1, with D tentatively TRBD1 (6 bases). This CDR3 has 15 residues. Germline V gene data show CDR1 as DFQATT and CDR2 as SNEGSKA (reference sequence). The germline V and J ends were trimmed by 6 bases and 0 bases, with 15 bases remaining between them. CDR3 in amino acids: CSASPGQGSYNEQFF. In DNA form, the CDR3 reads TGCAGTGCCTCTCCGGGACAAGGCTCCTACAATGAGCAGTTCTTC.

This clonotype was recorded many times. The V call is TRBV2, the J call TRBJ2-4; 10 bases are shared with TRBD1. In germline, CDR1 is SNHLY, CDR2 FYNNEI. The CDR3 contains 16 residues. The V segment lost 6 bases and the J segment 0 bases; nucleotides outside the gene matches: 5. The CDR3 reads CASRDRGRSAKNIQYF. The CDR3 DNA follows: TGTGCCAGCAGAGACAGGGGGCGGTCAGCCAAAAACATTCAGTACTTC.

The sample holds a few counts of this clonotype. The chain recombines TRBV20-1 with TRBJ2-1; TRBD1 agrees at 9 bases. From germline, CDR1 is DFQATT and CDR2 SNEGSKA (reference sequence). Trimming at V came to 6 bases and at J to 0 bases, leaving 9 bases not matched to a gene. The CDR3 extends over 16 amino acids. CDR3 sequence reads: CSAADRGRTSYNEQFF. CDR3 DNA: TGCAGTGCCGCGGACAGGGGACGGACCTCCTACAATGAGCAGTTCTTC.

The chain links TRBV27 to TRBJ2-7; the D gene is possibly TRBD2 (5 bases). Germline V gene sequence: CDR1 MNHEY, CDR2 SMNVEV (reference sequence). The CDR3 contains 13 residues. Trimming took 5 bases from V and 0 from J, leaving 8 bases between them. This chain's CDR3 is CASSRTYSYEQYF. In DNA form, the CDR3 reads TGTGCCAGCAGTAGGACTTACTCCTACGAGCAGTACTTC.

The chain is built from TRBV5-1 and TRBJ1-1; no definite D call. Trimming left V 3 bases short and J 6 bases short, with 9 bases between. The CDR3 spans 12 residues. The V gene's germline CDR1 is SGHRS and CDR2 YFSETQ. The CDR3 DNA follows: TGCGCCAGCAGCTGGACCGGGGCTGAAGCTTTCTTT. Encoded protein: CASSWTGAEAFF.

This chain links TRBV11-2 with TRBJ2-5; possible D gene TRBD1, 6 bases. The germline V gene has CDR1 SGHAT and CDR2 FQNNGV. This CDR3 is built from 14 residues. V lost 4 bases to trimming and J lost 1 base, with 10 bases between them. The CDR3 here is CASSSGHFQETQYF. DNA of the CDR3: TGTGCCAGCAGCTCGGGACACTTCCAAGAGACCCAGTACTTC.